One and the same sample provided the 3 T cell receptor beta chains below, sequenced in a study of blood T cell repertoires in COVID-19. Method: immunoSEQ multiplex PCR; TCRdb's copy keeps in-frame clones and lacks some. The data contain about 300,000 clones, approximately 89% of them singletons. The sample was peripheral blood. The source of these receptors is a woman aged 25 to 39 with COVID-19, enrolled during active disease.

V gene TRBV5-1 combines with J gene TRBJ1-2; D not resolved. Trimming removed 4 bases from V and 6 bases from J, with 10 bases in between. CDR3 size: 12 residues. Germline V lookup: CDR1 SGHRS, CDR2 YFSETQ. This CDR3 reads CASSAGFHGYTF. The CDR3 bases are TGCGCCAGCAGCGCCGGGTTTCATGGCTACACCTTC.

The chain carries TRBV5-6 and TRBJ1-4; TRBD1 aligns across 7 bases. V shed 6 bases and J 8 bases; nucleotides not matched to a gene: 13. The CDR3 totals 15 residues. Germline V gene data show CDR1 as SGHDT and CDR2 as YYEEEE. The DNA for the CDR3 is TGTGCCAGCAATAATATGGATGGGACAGCCGAAAAACTGTTTTTT. Amino acids: CASNNMDGTAEKLFF. The whole variable domain, filled in from reference TRBV5-6 and TRBJ1-4, reads DAGVTQSPTHLIKTRGQQVTLRCSPKSGHDTVSWYQQALGQGPQFIFQYYEEEERQRGNFPDRFSGHQFPNYSSELNVNALLLGDSALYLCASNNMDGTAEKLFFGSGTQLSVL.

J is TRBJ1-1 and V is TRBV6-5; 7 positions match TRBD1. The CDR3 runs 15 residues. Germline V lookup: CDR1 MNHEY, CDR2 SVGAGI. V trimming: 6 bases; J trimming: 0 bases; junction bases outside the gene matches: 7. The CDR3 DNA follows: TGTGCCAGCAGCCCCGGACAGGTTATGAACACTGAAGCTTTCTTT. Its protein product is CASSPGQVMNTEAFF.